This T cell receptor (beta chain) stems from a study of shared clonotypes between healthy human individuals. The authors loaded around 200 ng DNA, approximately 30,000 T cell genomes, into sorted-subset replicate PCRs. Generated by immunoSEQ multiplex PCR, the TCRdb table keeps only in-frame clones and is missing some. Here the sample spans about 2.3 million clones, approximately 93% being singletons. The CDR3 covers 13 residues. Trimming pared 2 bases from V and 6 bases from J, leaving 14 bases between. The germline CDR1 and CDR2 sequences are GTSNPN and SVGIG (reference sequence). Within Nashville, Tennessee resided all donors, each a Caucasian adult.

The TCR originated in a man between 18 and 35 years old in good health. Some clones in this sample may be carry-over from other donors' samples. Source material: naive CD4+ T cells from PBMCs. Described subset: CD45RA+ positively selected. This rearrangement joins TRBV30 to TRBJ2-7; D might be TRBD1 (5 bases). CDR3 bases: TGTGCCTGGAGTCATTCACCAGGGCCCGAGCAGTACTTC. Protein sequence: CAWSHSPGPEQYF.